The present entry profiles one T cell receptor beta chain with its context. The antigen it binds to is not known. Per-base quality was not reported, and no clone a single base away is much larger than it. The meaning of the sample's treatment or condition label: live attenuated yellow fever vaccine strain. At each blood-draw timepoint, two biological replicates of bulk PBMCs were obtained. PBMCs were isolated from peripheral blood using a standard Ficoll-Paque protocol. TriZol was used to extract RNA from bulk PBMCs, CD4 and CD8 fractions, and dextramer-positive and dextramer-negative fractions. This entry comes from a study of T cells after yellow fever vaccination (dated by TCRdb to the late 2010s). For the wider study: The SMART-Seq v4 Ultra Low Input RNA kit was used to prepare libraries from fractions with low cell numbers. To follow T-cell clones before and after both primary and booster YFV17D yellow fever vaccination, bulk TCR alpha and beta repertoires underwent longitudinal sequencing. Two healthy male donors, one aged 18 to 30 and one aged 30 to 40 years, were included in the cohort. Blood was collected at multiple timepoints before and after primary and secondary immunization, and bulk PBMC replicates and cell subsets were isolated.

Synthesis of TCR cDNA relied on 5'RACE template switching, a step that introduced a universal primer site along with unique molecular identifiers. cDNA synthesis was primed from both the TCR alpha and TCR beta constant segments. Library amplification used two PCR steps, and the second PCR step added sample barcodes and sequencing adapters. Sequencing of libraries was done on Illumina HiSeq 2500 (2x100 bp) or NovaSeq (2x150 bp). Per the authors' processing: Reads were demultiplexed and collapsed into UMI consensus sequences with MIGEC, and V(D)J alignment was performed with MiXCR. Vaccine-responding clonotypes were identified with edgeR using replicate PBMC samples, with FDR below 0.01 and a log2 fold change above 5 up to day 15 being required. CD4 or CD8 identity was assigned to each bulk clonotype according to whether the clonotype was present at higher abundance in the sequenced CD4 repertoire or the sequenced CD8 repertoire. TCRdb redid the processing of the public reads, applying fastp at Q25 and MiXCR, and retained in-frame beta chains. Merged by CDR3 protein, the rows form single entries marked with the most common genes and DNA. For this entry, the V and J calls and clone size follow TCRdb and not the study's own pipeline. This sample holds some 550,000 distinct CDR3 sequences; 15% to 20% were observed only once. The ten largest clones take up roughly an eighth of the sample.

The trim is 2 bases for V and 6 bases for J, with a gap of 17 bases between the germline ends. Inclusive of the bounding cysteine and phenylalanine, the CDR3 is 15 residues long. Of all the DNA, just the CDR3 is kept, 45 bases in frame from base 1. The germline V gene (reference sequence) sets CDR1 to SGHNT and CDR2 to YYREEE. Summary of the overall study and its limitations: Because only a couple of donors were included in the study, the extent to which the findings can be generalized is limited. FACS-sorted repertoires could contain abundant contaminating clonotypes from the bulk population, so computational filtering was required. Compared with the primary T-cell response, the secondary T-cell response was faster but weaker, reaching its peak on day 5 rather than on day 15. Most clones expanded after primary vaccination were re-detected after the booster (almost 98% of CD4 and roughly 85% of CD8), suggesting broad memory maintenance. A small share of clonotypes was detected in both CD4 and CD8 compartments, with the overlap likely arising from convergent recombination.

This receptor was obtained from a man younger than 45 who received the YFV17D yellow fever vaccine. The source material was PBMCs, sampled 15 days after the yellow fever booster vaccination. The sequence is built from TRBV5-4 and TRBJ1-1; 6 matching bases give a weak D call of TRBD1. CDR3 protein: CASSFRGAPPAEAFF. The nucleotides read TGTGCCAGCAGCTTTCGGGGGGCTCCTCCCGCTGAAGCTTTCTTT.